This T cell receptor (beta chain) was found in a study of cytotoxic CD8 clonotypes in ibrutinib-treated CLL. Study details: By median roughly 74 months, around twelve had progressed and about 15 stayed remitted; responses had been 2 complete and about 24 partial. The response samples were taken once patients had been treated for a median of about 12 months, range 6 to 36. There were, on average, roughly 260,000 productive templates and tens of thousands of productive rearrangements per sample. General study points: A rise in clonality was seen at ibrutinib response, and a fall back toward baseline was seen at progression.

With respect to this clone: The antigen remains undetermined.

Clones were read by immunoSEQ multiplex PCR, and TCRdb kept only the in-frame ones, dropping some. The profile shows 33,000 or so clones, approximately 45% of them singletons. J lost 5 bases, V lost 6 bases, and 10 bases had no gene match. The CDR3 totals 14 residues. Germline-derived CDR1 and CDR2 are MNHNS and SASEGT. The TCR was taken from a human donor with chronic lymphocytic leukemia. Sequences were derived from PBMCs, sampled before ibrutinib treatment. The chain joins TRBV6-1 to TRBJ2-7; 7 bases match TRBD1. The CDR3 DNA reads as TGTGCCAGCAGAAACCGGGACAGTTCCAACGAGCAGTACTTC. It specifies CASRNRDSSNEQYF.